Described below is a single TCR beta chain sequence and its context. These data originate in a study of blood T cells in healthy people across ages. Primed by a sample-barcoded 5' primer and a J-beta primer mix, a second PCR proceeded for 7 to 11 cycles. TCRdb re-called the 5' RACE reads with MiXCR, one entry per CDR3 protein. This sample has about 680,000 distinct CDR3 sequences; roughly 49% occur once, and the top ten carry roughly 30%. The V gene's germline CDR1 is LGHNA and CDR2 YSLEER. V trimming: 4 bases; J trimming: 8 bases; junction bases outside the gene matches: 13. This CDR3 is built from 15 residues.

Material for sequencing was blood. The origin of this receptor is a woman aged 60-75 years in good health. V gene TRBV4-3 combines with J gene TRBJ1-2, with 7 bases lining up with TRBD1. CDR3 DNA sequence: TGCGCCAGCAGCCCGACCCCACAGGGGCGGGAAGGCTACACCTTC. Translated: CASSPTPQGREGYTF.